This T cell receptor beta chain was found in a study of shared clonotypes between healthy human individuals. Overall study context: The cohort had two women and three men, ages 18 to 49.

As for this clone: Its cognate antigen is unknown.

The CDR3 covers 19 residues. V lost 2 bases, J lost 0 bases, and 22 bases lay in between. Germline loops: CDR1 MNHEY, CDR2 SMNVEV (reference sequence). Study findings and constraints: The study sampled only blood, and tissue repertoires likely differ.

Execution of the assay was at deep level. The protocol was immunoSEQ multiplex PCR, while the TCRdb copy is restricted to in-frame clones and leaves out a portion. The table records over a million clones, about 84% of them present only once. Sequencing was performed on memory CD4+ T cells from PBMCs. Described subset: CD45RA-negative fraction. The V call is TRBV27, the J call TRBJ1-1; D is possibly TRBD1 (5 bases). This clonotype originated in a man aged 18 to 30 in good health. Some clones in this sample may be carry-over from other donors' samples. The CDR3 protein is CASSLNPLLRGEMNTEAFF. The CDR3 region has the DNA TGTGCCAGCAGTTTAAACCCTCTTCTCCGGGGCGAGATGAACACTGAAGCTTTCTTT.